This T cell receptor beta chain emerged from a study of cytomegalovirus exposure and HLA in healthy donors. In the PCR, 60 Vbeta and 13 Jbeta primers were used. This table comes from immunoSEQ multiplex PCR, and its TCRdb copy is limited to in-frame clones, with some not included. The sample has approximately 260,000 clones; roughly four fifths are singletons. This clone occurred a few times. Its specificity is not known. Findings and limits, study-wide: Segments of the TCR beta V type were, in most cases, productive about 90% or about 30% of the time in an earlier analysis. Analyses of presence/absence relied on an assumption of roughly uniform sequencing depth across donors.

The receptor was derived from a woman between 35 and 50 years old in good health and CMV-seropositive. The sample consisted of PBMCs.

The CDR3 bases are TGTGCCAGCAGTTACTCGTACTCTGGAAACACCATATATTTT. Amino acids: CASSYSYSGNTIYF. This chain joins TRBV6-5 and TRBJ1-3; no clear D. From germline, CDR1 is MNHEY and CDR2 SVGAGI. Deletions cut 0 bases from V and 0 bases from J, with 3 bases between. CDR3 length: 14 amino acids.